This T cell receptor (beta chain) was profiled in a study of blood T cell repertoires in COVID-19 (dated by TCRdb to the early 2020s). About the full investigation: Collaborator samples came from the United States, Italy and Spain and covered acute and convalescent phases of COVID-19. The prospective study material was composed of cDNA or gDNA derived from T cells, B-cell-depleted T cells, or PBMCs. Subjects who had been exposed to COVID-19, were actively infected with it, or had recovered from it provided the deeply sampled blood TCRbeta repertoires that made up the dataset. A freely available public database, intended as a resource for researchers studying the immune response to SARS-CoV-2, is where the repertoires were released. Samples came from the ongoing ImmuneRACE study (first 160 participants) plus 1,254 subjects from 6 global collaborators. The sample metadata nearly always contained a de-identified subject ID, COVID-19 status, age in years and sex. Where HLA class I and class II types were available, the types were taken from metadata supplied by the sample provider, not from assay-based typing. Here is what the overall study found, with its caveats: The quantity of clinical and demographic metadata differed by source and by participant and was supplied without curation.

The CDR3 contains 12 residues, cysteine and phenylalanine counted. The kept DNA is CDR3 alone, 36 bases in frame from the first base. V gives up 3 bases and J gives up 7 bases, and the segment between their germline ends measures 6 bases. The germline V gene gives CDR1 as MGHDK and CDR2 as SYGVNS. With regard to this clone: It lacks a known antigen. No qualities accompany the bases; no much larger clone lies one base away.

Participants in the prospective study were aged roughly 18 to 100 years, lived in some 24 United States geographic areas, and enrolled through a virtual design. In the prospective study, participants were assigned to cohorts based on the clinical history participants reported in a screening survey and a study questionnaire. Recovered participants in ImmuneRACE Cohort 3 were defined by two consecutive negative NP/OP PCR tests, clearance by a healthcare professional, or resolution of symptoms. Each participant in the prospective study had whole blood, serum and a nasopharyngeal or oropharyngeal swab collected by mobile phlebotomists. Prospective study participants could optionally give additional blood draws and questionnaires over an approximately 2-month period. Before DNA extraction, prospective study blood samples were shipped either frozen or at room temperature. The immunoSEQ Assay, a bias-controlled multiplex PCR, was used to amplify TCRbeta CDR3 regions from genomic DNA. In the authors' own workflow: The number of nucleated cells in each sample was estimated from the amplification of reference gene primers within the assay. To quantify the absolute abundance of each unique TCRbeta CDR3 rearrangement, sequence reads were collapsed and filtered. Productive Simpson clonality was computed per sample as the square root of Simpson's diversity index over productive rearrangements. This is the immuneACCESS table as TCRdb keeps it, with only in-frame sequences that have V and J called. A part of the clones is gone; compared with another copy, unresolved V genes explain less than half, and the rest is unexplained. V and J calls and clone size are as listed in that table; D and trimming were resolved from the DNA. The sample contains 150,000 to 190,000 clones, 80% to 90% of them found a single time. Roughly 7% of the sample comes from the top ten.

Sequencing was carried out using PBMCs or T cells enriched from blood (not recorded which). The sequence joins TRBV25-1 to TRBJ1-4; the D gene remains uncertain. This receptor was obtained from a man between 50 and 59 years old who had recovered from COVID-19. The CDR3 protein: CASSDPGEKLFF. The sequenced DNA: TGTGCCAGCAGTGACCCGGGTGAAAAACTGTTTTTT.